This TCR beta chain was sequenced for a study of cytomegalovirus exposure and HLA in healthy donors. General study findings and limits: In vitro, three CMV-associated chains proved specific for CMV antigens. Later analysis showed most CMV-associated TCR beta chains appearing HLA-restricted.

V was trimmed by 1 base and J by 7 bases, leaving 20 bases between them. CDR1 is SGHDT, CDR2 YYEEEE, per germline. This CDR3 region has 17 residues. It was with 60 Vbeta and 13 Jbeta primers that the PCR ran. In the original analysis: In a later analysis, of tens of millions of unique beta chains, some 10 million appeared in at least two donors. This table comes from immunoSEQ multiplex PCR, and its TCRdb copy is limited to in-frame clones, with some not included. That table supplies the V and J calls and clone size; D and trimming were determined from the DNA. The repertoire includes around 170,000 clones, roughly 80% of them detected once, and approximately 3.9% sits in the top ten. In regard to this clone: The antigen is not known.

The clonotype originates from a man aged 50-59 years in good health and CMV-seronegative. The chain joins TRBV5-6 to TRBJ1-4; D is perhaps TRBD1 (5 bases). Sequenced material: PBMCs. The CDR3 DNA reads TGTGCCAGCAGCTTGAACGTGGGAGCGGGGGGAGGTGAAAAACTGTTTTTT. The encoded protein is CASSLNVGAGGGEKLFF. Together with reference TRBV5-6 and TRBJ1-4, the CDR3 gives the full variable domain: DAGVTQSPTHLIKTRGQQVTLRCSPKSGHDTVSWYQQALGQGPQFIFQYYEEEERQRGNFPDRFSGHQFPNYSSELNVNALLLGDSALYLCASSLNVGAGGGEKLFFGSGTQLSVL.